This is a list of T cell receptor beta chains from one sample in a study of T cells in Graves' hyperthyroidism and ophthalmopathy. TCRdb fed the multiplex PCR reads into MiXCR, producing one record per CDR3 protein. The table lists some 350,000 distinct CDR3 sequences, 25% of them singletons. The specimen sequenced was blood. The receptors were gathered from a man between 50 and 59 years old with Graves' hyperthyroidism. CDR3s include the opening cysteine and the closing phenylalanine or tryptophan. A D gene is named only where the DNA matches it firmly. Only some rows state a clone size, as once, few, many or a class for expanded clones.

17	TRBJ2-3	TRBV12-3/TRBV12-4	TRBD2	NA	CASSPRDLGGSLDTQYF
13	TRBJ2-7	TRBV15	NA	NA	CATSREVRGGQYF
15	TRBJ2-7	TRBV7-6	TRBD1	many	CASSPGTGGYHEQYF
11	TRBJ2-1	TRBV28	NA	few	CASRWGNEQFF
14	TRBJ1-4	TRBV3-1	NA	NA	CASSLRGEAGKLFF
16	TRBJ2-7	TRBV3-1	NA	many	CASSQGWRPSRYEQYF
11	TRBJ2-1	TRBV11-3	NA	few	CASSLGSLQFF
13	TRBJ2-1	TRBV6-1	TRBD2	NA	CASRASGENEQFF
14	TRBJ2-5	TRBV7-2	NA	many	CASSLSALVETQYF
13	TRBJ2-1	TRBV20-1	NA	many	CSAWGAENNEQFF
14	TRBJ1-1	TRBV5-1	TRBD1	few	CASSHDRGDTEAFF
14	TRBJ2-7	TRBV5-1	TRBD1	NA	CASSFGQGIYEQYF
16	TRBJ2-1	TRBV7-9	TRBD1	NA	CASSLSRDRAYNEQFF
15	TRBJ1-5	TRBV12-3/TRBV12-4	TRBD1	NA	CASSLTGTGNSPQHF
16	TRBJ2-3	TRBV5-1	TRBD1	NA	CASSLKGQGFADTQYF
12	TRBJ1-1	TRBV27	NA	NA	CASSMLRGEAFF
12	TRBJ2-7	TRBV12-5	NA	NA	CASGFGSDEQYF
12	TRBJ2-7	TRBV10-3	NA	NA	CAIRNKGYEQYF
15	TRBJ2-7	TRBV2	TRBD2	many	CASSGSSGRDHEQYF
15	TRBJ2-3	TRBV30	TRBD2	many	CAWSVRAGWADTQYF
15	TRBJ1-1	TRBV6-5	NA	few	CASSYSRQVNTEASF
16	TRBJ2-3	TRBV12-3/TRBV12-4	TRBD2	few	CASSLTPSGNTDTQYF
16	TRBJ2-1	TRBV19	TRBD1	few	CASSILQGAGHNEQFF
13	TRBJ1-6	TRBV2	NA	few	CASSTGTNSPLHF
14	TRBJ2-1	TRBV11-2	TRBD1	many	CASSLDPGGNEQFF
21	TRBJ2-4	TRBV28	NA	few	CASSLYGGVGGLGGKLDIQYF
16	TRBJ1-1	TRBV11-1	TRBD1	many	CASSLAHQGAGTEAFF
13	TRBJ2-1	TRBV5-1	TRBD2	NA	CASTGGFYNEQFF
15	TRBJ1-2	TRBV7-9	NA	NA	CASSPGPRDSYGYTF
17	TRBJ2-7	TRBV6-2/TRBV6-3	TRBD2	NA	CAISASRTSGSFYEQYF
13	TRBJ1-2	TRBV5-1	NA	many	CASSSDSNYGYTF
14	TRBJ2-1	TRBV28	TRBD2	NA	CASSPGSGRLEQFF
13	TRBJ1-1	TRBV30	NA	NA	CAWSVSMNTEAFF
16	TRBJ2-5	TRBV28	TRBD1	many	CASSLRNTGGQETQYF
15	TRBJ2-7	TRBV19	TRBD1	NA	CASSEIETGKNEQYF
17	TRBJ2-2	TRBV5-1	TRBD2	NA	CASSATLAGANTGELFF
15	TRBJ2-1	TRBV7-9	TRBD2	many	CASSLYASGTDEQFF
16	TRBJ1-4	TRBV12-3/TRBV12-4	NA	once	CASSSSWEGTNEKLFF
13	TRBJ1-4	TRBV7-9	NA	once	CASSTGLGEKLFF
16	TRBJ2-1	TRBV12-3/TRBV12-4	TRBD2	NA	CASSLVGAGAYNEQFF
18	TRBJ2-6	TRBV28	TRBD1	NA	CASNIRDRGVSGANVLTF
14	TRBJ2-4	TRBV30	NA	NA	CAWSPSQQGNIQYF
17	TRBJ2-3	TRBV20-1	TRBD2	NA	CSAGQTSGSWAWGTQYF
14	TRBJ1-5	TRBV27	NA	NA	CASSPQHTDRPQHF
13	TRBJ2-1	TRBV30	TRBD1	NA	CAWSWTGDHEQFF
12	TRBJ2-3	TRBV19	NA	few	CASSGRGDTQYF
14	TRBJ2-5	TRBV11-1	NA	many	CASSRLAGFETQYF
14	TRBJ2-3	TRBV19	NA	few	CASSIGASTDTQYF
14	TRBJ1-6	TRBV20-1	NA	NA	CSASGGFYNSPLHF
14	TRBJ2-5	TRBV5-6	TRBD1	NA	CASSLGQALGTQYF
15	TRBJ1-1	TRBV4-1	TRBD1	NA	CASSLSGGGNTEAFF
16	TRBJ2-2	TRBV2	NA	many	CASNPNGLANTGELFF
12	TRBJ2-7	TRBV20-1	TRBD1	many	CSAKGQGYEQYF
15	TRBJ2-1	TRBV6-2/TRBV6-3	NA	few	CASSYILAVYNEQFF
18	TRBJ1-5	TRBV27	NA	few	CASSERRGTAYSNQPQHF
14	TRBJ1-2	TRBV20-1	NA	few	CSARGTTGSRGYTF
14	TRBJ1-4	TRBV27	NA	NA	CASSLWAGNEKLFF
15	TRBJ1-1	TRBV4-1	TRBD1	few	CASSQEYRGLAEAFF
16	TRBJ2-1	TRBV19	TRBD2	few	CASSQVSGGSYNEQFF
18	TRBJ1-2	TRBV12-3/TRBV12-4	NA	few	CASSLWWGSLSSNYGYTF